A selection of T cell receptor beta chains follows, all from one sample in a study of shared clonotypes between healthy human individuals. Generated by immunoSEQ multiplex PCR, the TCRdb table keeps only in-frame clones and is missing some. The data contain fewer than 600,000 clones, less than 85% of them seen just once; the ten biggest clones take up roughly 13%. Input material: PBMCs. The receptors derive from a middle-aged woman in good health. Some clones in this sample may be carry-over from other donors' samples. Both conserved end residues are part of each CDR3. Fields, in order: clone size, D gene, J gene, V gene, CDR3 protein, CDR3 DNA. The D gene is left open where the match is weak. Rows give clone size only sometimes, using once, few, many, or a class for an expanded clone.

>NA|TRBD1|TRBJ2-1|TRBV19
CASSIRRQGLGNEQFF
TGTGCCAGTAGTATACGGCGACAGGGTTTGGGCAATGAGCAGTTCTTC
>NA|NA|TRBJ1-5|TRBV2
CASSEVPGPQHF
TGTGCCAGCAGTGAAGTTCCCGGGCCCCAGCATTTT
>NA|NA|TRBJ1-1|TRBV19
CASSERTGEAFF
TGTGCCAGTAGTGAGCGGACCGGTGAAGCTTTCTTT
>NA|NA|TRBJ2-2|TRBV18
CASSPRTDTGELFF
TGTGCCAGCTCACCCCGGACGGACACCGGGGAGCTGTTTTTT
>NA|TRBD2|TRBJ2-3|TRBV2
CASNPTSGTDTQYF
TGTGCCAGCAATCCGACTAGCGGGACAGATACGCAGTATTTT
>NA|NA|TRBJ2-2|TRBV19
CASSIPPGELFF
TGTGCCAGTAGTATACCGCCCGGGGAGCTGTTTTTT
>NA|NA|TRBJ2-7|TRBV27
CASSGMPGFSYEQYF
TGTGCCAGCAGCGGAATGCCGGGCTTCTCCTACGAGCAGTACTTC
>NA|TRBD2|TRBJ2-1|TRBV28
CASSWGLAGVQEQFF
TGTGCCAGCAGTTGGGGACTAGCGGGAGTCCAGGAGCAGTTCTTC
>NA|TRBD1|TRBJ2-7|TRBV4-2
CASSQDRGPPYEQYF
TGTGCCAGCAGCCAGGACAGGGGGCCTCCCTACGAGCAGTACTTC
>NA|NA|TRBJ1-4|TRBV4-1
CASSQVGAGEKLFF
TGCGCCAGCAGCCAAGTAGGGGCAGGTGAAAAACTGTTTTTT
>many|NA|TRBJ2-2|TRBV5-1
CASSFETSDTGELFF
TGCGCCAGCAGCTTCGAAACTTCCGACACCGGGGAGCTGTTTTTT
>NA|NA|TRBJ1-4|TRBV2
CASSTGSVTNEKLFF
TGTGCCAGCTCTACAGGGTCGGTAACTAATGAAAAACTGTTTTTT
>NA|NA|TRBJ2-3|TRBV5-1
CASSLAGGDTQYF
TGCGCCAGCAGCTTGGCCGGGGGAGATACGCAGTATTTT
>once|TRBD2|TRBJ2-7|TRBV6-6
CASSSSLAGERYEQYF
TGTGCCAGCAGTTCTTCATTAGCGGGAGAGCGCTACGAGCAGTACTTC
>few|NA|TRBJ1-2|TRBV6-5
CASSSGPSSGGYTF
TGTGCCAGCAGTTCCGGGCCTTCCTCGGGTGGCTACACCTTC
>NA|TRBD1|TRBJ1-1|TRBV11-1
CASSLQGTGGTEAFF
TGTGCCAGCAGCTTACAGGGGACAGGGGGCACTGAAGCTTTCTTT
>NA|NA|TRBJ2-5|TRBV5-1
CASSADYPQETQYF
TGCGCCAGCAGTGCGGACTATCCTCAAGAGACCCAGTACTTC
>NA|TRBD1|TRBJ2-7|TRBV18
CASSPGTVEQYF
TGTGCCAGCTCACCGGGGACAGTCGAGCAGTACTTC
>few|NA|TRBJ1-1|TRBV10-3
CAISAENTEAFF
TGTGCCATCTCGGCAGAGAACACTGAAGCTTTCTTT
>few|TRBD1|TRBJ1-4|TRBV7-9
CASSGQGGGNEKLFF
TGTGCCAGCAGCGGACAGGGCGGGGGGAATGAAAAACTGTTTTTT